This T cell receptor (beta chain) derives from a study of blood T cell repertoires in COVID-19. Across the whole study: Sites across the United States, Italy and Spain contributed samples from acute and convalescent COVID-19. From T cells, B-cell-depleted T cells, or PBMCs came the material, which was cDNA or gDNA.

Assay used: immunoSEQ multiplex PCR; TCRdb lists only in-frame clones, some missing. Of about 280,000 clones in the sample, approximately 85% were seen once. There are 13 residues in the CDR3. V lost 1 base to trimming and J lost 7 bases, with 11 bases between them. CDR1 and CDR2 from the germline V gene are LGHNT and FRNRAP. This receptor was obtained from a woman younger than 45 who had recovered from COVID-19. The sequencing input was PBMCs or T cells enriched from blood (not recorded which). V gene TRBV12-5 combines with J gene TRBJ2-7; maybe TRBD2 (6 bases). CDR3 protein: CASGLDLSGEQYF. The CDR3 nucleotides are TGTGCTAGTGGTTTGGACCTGAGCGGGGAGCAGTACTTC.